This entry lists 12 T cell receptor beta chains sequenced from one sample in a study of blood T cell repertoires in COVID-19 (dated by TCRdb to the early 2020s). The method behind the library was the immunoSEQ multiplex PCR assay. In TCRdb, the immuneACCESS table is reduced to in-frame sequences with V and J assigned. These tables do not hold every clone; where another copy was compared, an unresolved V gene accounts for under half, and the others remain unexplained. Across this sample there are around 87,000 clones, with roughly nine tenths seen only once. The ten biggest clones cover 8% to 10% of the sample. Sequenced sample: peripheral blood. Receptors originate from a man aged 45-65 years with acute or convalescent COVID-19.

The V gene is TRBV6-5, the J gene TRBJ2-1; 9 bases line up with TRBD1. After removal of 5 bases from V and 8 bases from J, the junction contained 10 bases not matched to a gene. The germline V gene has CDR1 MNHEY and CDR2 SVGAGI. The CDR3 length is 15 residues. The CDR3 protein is CASSITGTGPDEQFF. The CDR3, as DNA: TGTGCCAGCAGTATAACCGGGACAGGGCCCGATGAGCAGTTCTTC.

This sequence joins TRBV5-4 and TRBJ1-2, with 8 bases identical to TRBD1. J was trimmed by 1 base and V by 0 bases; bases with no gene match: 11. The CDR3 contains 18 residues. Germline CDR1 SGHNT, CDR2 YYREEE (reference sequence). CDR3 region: CASSLGIGTGADNYGYTF. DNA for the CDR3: TGTGCCAGCAGCTTGGGGATTGGGACAGGAGCTGATAACTATGGCTACACCTTC. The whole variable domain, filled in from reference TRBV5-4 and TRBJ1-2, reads ETGVTQSPTHLIKTRGQQVTLRCSSQSGHNTVSWYQQALGQGPQFIFQYYREEENGRGNFPPRFSGLQFPNYSSELNVNALELDDSALYLCASSLGIGTGADNYGYTFGSGTRLTVV.

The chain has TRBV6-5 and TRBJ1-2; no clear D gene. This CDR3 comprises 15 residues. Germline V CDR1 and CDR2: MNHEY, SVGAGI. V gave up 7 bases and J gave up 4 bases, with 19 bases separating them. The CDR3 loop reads CASISGGKSSYGYTF. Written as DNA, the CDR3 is TGTGCCAGCATCTCAGGCGGGAAAAGTAGCTATGGCTACACCTTC.

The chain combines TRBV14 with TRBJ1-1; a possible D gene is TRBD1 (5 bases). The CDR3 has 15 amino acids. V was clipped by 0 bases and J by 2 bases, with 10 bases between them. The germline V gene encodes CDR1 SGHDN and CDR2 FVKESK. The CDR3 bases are TGTGCCAGCAGCCAAGAACAGGCGAAAAACACTGAAGCTTTCTTT. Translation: CASSQEQAKNTEAFF.

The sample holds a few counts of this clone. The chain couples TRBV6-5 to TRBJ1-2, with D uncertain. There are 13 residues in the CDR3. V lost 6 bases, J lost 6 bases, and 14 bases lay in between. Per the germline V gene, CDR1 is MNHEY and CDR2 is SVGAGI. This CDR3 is CASSGRLEHGYTF. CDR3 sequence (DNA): TGTGCCAGCAGCGGCAGGCTGGAACATGGCTACACCTTC.

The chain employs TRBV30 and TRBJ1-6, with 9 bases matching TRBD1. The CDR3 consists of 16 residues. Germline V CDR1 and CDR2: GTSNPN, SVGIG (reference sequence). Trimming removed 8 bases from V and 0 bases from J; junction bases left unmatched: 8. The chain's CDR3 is CAGTTGGSSYNSPLHF. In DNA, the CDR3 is TGTGCCGGAACAACAGGGGGCAGCTCCTATAATTCACCCCTCCACTTT. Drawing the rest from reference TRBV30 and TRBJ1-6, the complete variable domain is SQTIHQWPATLVQPVGSPLSLECTVEGTSNPNLYWYRQAAGRGLQLLFYSVGIGQISSEVPQNLSASRPQDRQFILSSKKLLLSDSGFYLCAGTTGGSSYNSPLHFGNGTRLTVT.

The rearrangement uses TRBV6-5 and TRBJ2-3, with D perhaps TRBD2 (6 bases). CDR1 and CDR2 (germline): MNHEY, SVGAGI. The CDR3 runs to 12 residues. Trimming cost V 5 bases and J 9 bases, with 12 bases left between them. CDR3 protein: CASSRRGFTQYF. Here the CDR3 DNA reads TGTGCCAGCAGTCGCCGGGGGTTCACGCAGTATTTT.

CDR3 sequence: CASSEGGYSNQPQHF. In nucleotides, the CDR3 is TGTGCCAGCAGTGAAGGCGGCTATAGCAATCAGCCCCAGCATTTT. The rearrangement joins TRBV6-1 to TRBJ1-5; D gene ambiguous. This CDR3 spans 15 amino acids. CDR1 is MNHNS, CDR2 SASEGT, per germline. V lost 1 base and J 0 bases, leaving 7 bases between the germline ends.

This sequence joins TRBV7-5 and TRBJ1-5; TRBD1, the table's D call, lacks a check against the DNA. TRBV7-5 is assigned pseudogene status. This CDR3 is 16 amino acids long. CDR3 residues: CVRSSGQEYSNQPQHF. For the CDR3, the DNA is TGTGTCAGAAGCTCCGGACAGGAGTATAGCAATCAGCCCCAGCATTTT.

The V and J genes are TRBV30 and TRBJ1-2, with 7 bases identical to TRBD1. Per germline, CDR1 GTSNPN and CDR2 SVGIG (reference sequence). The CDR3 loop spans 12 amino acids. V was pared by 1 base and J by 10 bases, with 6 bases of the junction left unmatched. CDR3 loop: CAWSAGQSIYTF. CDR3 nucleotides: TGTGCCTGGAGTGCGGGACAGTCGATCTACACCTTC.

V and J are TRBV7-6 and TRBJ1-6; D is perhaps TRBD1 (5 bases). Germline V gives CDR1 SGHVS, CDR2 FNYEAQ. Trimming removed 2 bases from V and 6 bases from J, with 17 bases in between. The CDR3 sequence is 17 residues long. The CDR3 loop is CASSLSTFQGGNSPLHF. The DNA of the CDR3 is TGTGCCAGCAGCTTATCCACCTTTCAGGGAGGTAATTCACCCCTCCACTTT. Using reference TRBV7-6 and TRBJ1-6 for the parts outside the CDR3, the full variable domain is GAGVSQSPRYKVTKRGQDVALRCDPISGHVSLYWYRQALGQGPEFLTYFNYEAQQDKSGLPNDRFSAERPEGSISTLTIQRTEQRDSAMYRCASSLSTFQGGNSPLHFGNGTRLTVT.

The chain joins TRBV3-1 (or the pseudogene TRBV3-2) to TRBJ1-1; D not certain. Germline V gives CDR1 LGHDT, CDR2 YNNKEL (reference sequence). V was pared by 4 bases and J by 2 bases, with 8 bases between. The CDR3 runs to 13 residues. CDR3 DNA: TGTGCCAGCAGCCGAGAGGCAAACACTGAAGCTTTCTTT. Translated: CASSREANTEAFF.